The 7 T cell receptor beta chains given below trace back to one sample, sequenced in a study of cytomegalovirus exposure and HLA in healthy donors. TCRdb keeps only in-frame clones here, not all; method: immunoSEQ multiplex PCR. The table shows 55,000 to 75,000 clones, with approximately 94% occurring only once. The sequenced sample consisted of PBMCs. The receptors were gathered from a man between 18 and 29 years old in good health and CMV-seropositive.

CDR3 region: CASSQWTGLGGQYF. CDR3 in DNA: TGTGCCAGCAGCCAATGGACAGGCCTGGGAGGGCAGTACTTC. This sequence joins TRBV16 and TRBJ2-7; tentatively, D is TRBD1 (7 bases). Trimming pared 1 base from V and 9 bases from J, leaving 16 bases between. CDR3 length equals 14 residues. Looked up from germline, CDR1 is KGHSY and CDR2 is FQNENV.

Details on this clone: Other DNA sequences in the same sample also yield this CDR3. J is TRBJ2-3 and V is TRBV5-4; 12 bases are shared with TRBD2. The CDR3 is 16 amino acids. V shed 3 bases, J shed 2 bases, and the junction held 4 bases outside the gene matches. CDR1 and CDR2 (germline): SGHNT, YYREEE (reference sequence). CDR3 bases: TGTGCCAGCAGCTCTGGACTAGCGGGATCCACAGATACGCAGTATTTT. As protein: CASSSGLAGSTDTQYF. The complete variable domain, with remaining parts taken from reference TRBV5-4 and TRBJ2-3, reads ETGVTQSPTHLIKTRGQQVTLRCSSQSGHNTVSWYQQALGQGPQFIFQYYREEENGRGNFPPRFSGLQFPNYSSELNVNALELDDSALYLCASSSGLAGSTDTQYFGPGTRLTVL.

The rearrangement uses TRBV7-6 and TRBJ2-5, with 13 bases matching TRBD2. Trimming at V came to 6 bases and at J to 7 bases, leaving 8 bases not matched to a gene. The CDR3 has 15 amino acids. Germline V gene lookup returns CDR1 SGHVS and CDR2 FNYEAQ. In DNA form, the CDR3 reads TGTGCCAGCAGTTCAGGACTAGCGGGGGTAGGGACCCAGTACTTC. This encodes CASSSGLAGVGTQYF.

The genes are TRBV7-9 and TRBJ2-1, with 15 bases lining up with TRBD2. The V gene's germline CDR1 is SEHNR and CDR2 FQNEAQ (reference sequence). CDR3 length: 18 residues. Unmatched junction bases numbered 10, after V lost 10 bases and J lost 0 bases. CDR3 nucleotides: TGTGCCACCAATACCGGACTAGCGGGAGGGAGCTCCTACAATGAGCAGTTCTTC. Its protein product is CATNTGLAGGSSYNEQFF. The full variable domain, with the rest looked up from reference TRBV7-9 and TRBJ2-1, is DTGVSQNPRHKITKRGQNVTFRCDPISEHNRLYWYRQTLGQGPEFLTYFQNEAQLEKSRLLSDRFSAERPKGSFSTLEIQRTEQGDSAMYLCATNTGLAGGSSYNEQFFGPGTRLTVL.

CDR3 in DNA: TGTGCCAGCAGTGAATCATGGGTTCTGGCGGGCGGGGAGCTGTTTTTT. Amino acid sequence: CASSESWVLAGGELFF. The rearrangement links TRBV2 to TRBJ2-2; maybe TRBD2 (5 bases). From germline, CDR1 is SNHLY and CDR2 FYNNEI. Trimming shortened V by 2 bases and J by 7 bases, and 17 bases separated the two germline ends. The CDR3 contains 16 residues.

The chain links TRBV19 to TRBJ1-3, with a possible D match to TRBD1 (6 bases). Germline assignment: CDR1 LNHDA and CDR2 SQIVND (reference sequence). The germline V and J ends were trimmed by 7 bases and 0 bases, with 13 bases remaining between them. This CDR3 has 15 amino acids. CDR3 DNA: TGTGCCAGTACACTACCGGGACACTCTGGAAACACCATATATTTT. It is translated as CASTLPGHSGNTIYF. Variable domain in full (rest from reference TRBV19 and TRBJ1-3): DGGITQSPKYLFRKEGQNVTLSCEQNLNHDAMYWYRQDPGQGLRLIYYSQIVNDFQKGDIAEGYSVSREKKESFPLTVTSAQKNPTAFYLCASTLPGHSGNTIYFGEGSWLTVV.

The rearrangement links TRBV27 to TRBJ1-6, with D unresolved. The CDR3 sequence is 16 residues long. The germline gives CDR1 MNHEY, CDR2 SMNVEV (reference sequence). V lost 6 bases and J lost 0, with 12 bases in between. CDR3 loop: CASRPLGSSYNSPLHF. CDR3 coding DNA: TGTGCCAGCAGACCCCTAGGCAGCTCCTATAATTCACCCCTCCACTTT.